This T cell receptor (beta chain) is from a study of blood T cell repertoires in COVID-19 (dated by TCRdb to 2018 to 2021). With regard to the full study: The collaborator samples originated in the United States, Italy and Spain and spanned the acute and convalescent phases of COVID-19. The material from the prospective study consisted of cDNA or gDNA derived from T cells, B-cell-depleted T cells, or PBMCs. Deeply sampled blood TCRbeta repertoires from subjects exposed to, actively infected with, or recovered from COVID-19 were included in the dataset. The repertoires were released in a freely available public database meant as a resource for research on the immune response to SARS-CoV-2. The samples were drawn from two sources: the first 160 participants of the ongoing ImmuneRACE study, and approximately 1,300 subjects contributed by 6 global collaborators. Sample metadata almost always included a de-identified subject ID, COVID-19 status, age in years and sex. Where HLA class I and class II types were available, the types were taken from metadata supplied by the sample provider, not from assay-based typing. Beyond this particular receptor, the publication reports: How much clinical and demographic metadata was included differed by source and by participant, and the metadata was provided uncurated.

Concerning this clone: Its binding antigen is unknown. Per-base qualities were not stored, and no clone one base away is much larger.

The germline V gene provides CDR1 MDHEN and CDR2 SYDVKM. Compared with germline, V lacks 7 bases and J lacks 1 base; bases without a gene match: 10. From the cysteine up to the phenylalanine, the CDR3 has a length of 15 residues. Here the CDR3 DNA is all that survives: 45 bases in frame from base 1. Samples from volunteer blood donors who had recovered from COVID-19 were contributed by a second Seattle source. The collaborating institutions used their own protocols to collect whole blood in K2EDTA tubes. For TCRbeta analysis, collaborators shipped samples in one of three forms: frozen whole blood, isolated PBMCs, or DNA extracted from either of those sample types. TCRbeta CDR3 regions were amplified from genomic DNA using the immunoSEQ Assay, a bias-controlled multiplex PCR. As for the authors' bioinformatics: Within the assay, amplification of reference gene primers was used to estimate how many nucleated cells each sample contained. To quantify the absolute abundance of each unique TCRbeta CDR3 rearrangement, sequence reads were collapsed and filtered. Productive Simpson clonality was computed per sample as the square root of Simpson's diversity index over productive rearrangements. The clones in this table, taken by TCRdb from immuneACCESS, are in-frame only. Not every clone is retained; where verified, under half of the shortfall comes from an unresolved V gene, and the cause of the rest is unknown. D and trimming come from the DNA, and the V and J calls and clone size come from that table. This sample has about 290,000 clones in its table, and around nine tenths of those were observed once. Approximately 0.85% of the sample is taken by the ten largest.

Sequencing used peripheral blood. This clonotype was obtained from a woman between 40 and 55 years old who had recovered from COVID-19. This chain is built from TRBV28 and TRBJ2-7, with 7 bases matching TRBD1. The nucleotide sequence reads TGTGCCAGCATCCCAGGGGGTAGCACGTCCTACGAGCAGTACTTC. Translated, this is CASIPGGSTSYEQYF.